The source of this T cell receptor beta chain is a study of T-cell reconstitution after alpha-beta-depleted transplantation in children. V was shortened by 4 bases and J by 0 bases, with 21 bases between the two germline ends. The CDR3 runs to 18 residues. CDR1 and CDR2 (germline): SGHAT, FQNNGV. As it was prepared, the TCRbeta library received unique molecular identifiers. Via MiXCR, TCRdb re-called the PCR reads, giving one row per CDR3 protein. Among 200,000 to 250,000 distinct CDR3 sequences listed, around 9.5% were seen once. This receptor was identified in a human donor who donated a stem cell graft to a child with acute lymphoblastic leukemia. The sequenced sample was PBMCs from the stem cell graft donor, obtained from the stem cell graft. This chain joins TRBV11-2 and TRBJ2-5, with D perhaps TRBD1 or TRBD2 (5 bases each). The CDR3 loop reads CASSSGHLGTTYQETQYF. CDR3 in DNA: TGTGCCAGCAGCTCCGGCCACCTCGGGACGACGTACCAAGAGACCCAGTACTTC.